This TCR beta chain was found in a study of beta chain features in type 1 diabetes. Study information: Healthy donors and patients showed comparable age, gender and cell yields. Study findings and constraints: All four CD4+ subsets of Type 1 diabetes patients contained TCRB CDR3s that were moderately but significantly shorter. A cDNA-based sequencing approach could over-represent cells with high TCR expression.

Germline values: CDR1 SEHNR, CDR2 FQNEAQ (reference sequence). The length of the CDR3 is 15 residues. V trimming: 5 bases; J trimming: 2 bases; junction bases outside the gene matches: 7. In regard to this clone: Its target is unknown.

As every portion of the isolated RNA was reverse transcribed, the sequencing read expressed TCRB transcripts. Measured with immunoSEQ multiplex PCR; TCRdb has only the in-frame clones, and not every one. The sample holds under 850,000 clones, about an eighth seen once. Sequencing used naive CD4+ T cells from blood. The sequence came from a man aged 18 to 29 with type 1 diabetes. This rearrangement joins TRBV7-9 to TRBJ2-7; 9 nucleotides line up with TRBD1. The chain's CDR3 is CASSLKGQGAYEQYF. CDR3 sequence (DNA): TGTGCCAGCAGCCTGAAGGGACAGGGTGCCTACGAGCAGTACTTC.